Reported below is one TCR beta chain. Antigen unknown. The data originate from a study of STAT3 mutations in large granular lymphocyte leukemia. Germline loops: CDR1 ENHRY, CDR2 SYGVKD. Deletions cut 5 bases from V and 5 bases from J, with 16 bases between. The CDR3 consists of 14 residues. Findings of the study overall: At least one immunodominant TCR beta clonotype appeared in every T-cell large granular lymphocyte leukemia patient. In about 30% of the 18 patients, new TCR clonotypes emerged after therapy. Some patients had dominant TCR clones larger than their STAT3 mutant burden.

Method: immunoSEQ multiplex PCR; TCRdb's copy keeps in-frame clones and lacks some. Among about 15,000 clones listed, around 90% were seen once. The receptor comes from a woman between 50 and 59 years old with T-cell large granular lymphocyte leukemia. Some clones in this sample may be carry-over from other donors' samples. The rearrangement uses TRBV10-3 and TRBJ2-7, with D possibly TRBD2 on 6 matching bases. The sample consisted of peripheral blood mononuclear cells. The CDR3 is CAISYRVGGDEQYF. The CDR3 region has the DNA TGTGCCATCAGTTATCGGGTAGGCGGGGACGAGCAGTACTTC.